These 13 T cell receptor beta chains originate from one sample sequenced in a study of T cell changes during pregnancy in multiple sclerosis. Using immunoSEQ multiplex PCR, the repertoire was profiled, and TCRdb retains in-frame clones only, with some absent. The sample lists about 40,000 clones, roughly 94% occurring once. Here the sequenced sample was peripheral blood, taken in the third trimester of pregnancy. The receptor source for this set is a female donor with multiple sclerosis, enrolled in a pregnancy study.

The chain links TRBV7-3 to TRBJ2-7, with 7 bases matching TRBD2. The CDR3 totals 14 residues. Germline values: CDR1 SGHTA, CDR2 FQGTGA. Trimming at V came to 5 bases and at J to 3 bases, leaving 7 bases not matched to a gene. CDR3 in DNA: TGTGCCAGCAGCCCAGCGGGGAGACTCTACGAGCAGTACTTC. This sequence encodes CASSPAGRLYEQYF. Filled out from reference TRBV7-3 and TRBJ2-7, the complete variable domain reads GAGVSQTPSNKVTEKGKYVELRCDPISGHTALYWYRQSLGQGPEFLIYFQGTGAADDSGLPNDRFFAVRPEGSVSTLKIQRTERGDSAVYLCASSPAGRLYEQYFGPGTRLTVT.

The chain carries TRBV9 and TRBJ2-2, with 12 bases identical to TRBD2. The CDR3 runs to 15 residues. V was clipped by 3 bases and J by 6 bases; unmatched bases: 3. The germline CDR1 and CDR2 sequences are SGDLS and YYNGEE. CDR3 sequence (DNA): TGTGCCAGCAGCGCCGGACTAGCGGGGCCCGGGGAGCTGTTTTTT. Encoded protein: CASSAGLAGPGELFF.

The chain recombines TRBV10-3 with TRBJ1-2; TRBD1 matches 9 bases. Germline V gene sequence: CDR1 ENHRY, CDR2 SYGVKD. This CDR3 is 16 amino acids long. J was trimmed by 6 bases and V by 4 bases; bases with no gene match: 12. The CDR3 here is CAISGNRGQDKHGYTF. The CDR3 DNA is TGTGCCATCAGTGGGAACAGGGGGCAAGATAAGCATGGCTACACCTTC.

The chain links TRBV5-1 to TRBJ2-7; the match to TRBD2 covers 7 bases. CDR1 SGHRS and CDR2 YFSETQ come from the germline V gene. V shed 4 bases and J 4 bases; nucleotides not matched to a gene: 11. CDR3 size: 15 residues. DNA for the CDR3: TGCGCCAGCAGCCAATCCGGGACTATCGGTTACGAGCAGTACTTC. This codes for CASSQSGTIGYEQYF.

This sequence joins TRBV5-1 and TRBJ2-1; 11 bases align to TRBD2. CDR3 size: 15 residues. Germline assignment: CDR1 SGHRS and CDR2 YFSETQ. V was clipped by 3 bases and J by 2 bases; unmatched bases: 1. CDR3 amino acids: CASSSSGRTYNEQFF. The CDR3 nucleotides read TGCGCCAGCAGCTCTAGCGGGAGGACCTACAATGAGCAGTTCTTC.

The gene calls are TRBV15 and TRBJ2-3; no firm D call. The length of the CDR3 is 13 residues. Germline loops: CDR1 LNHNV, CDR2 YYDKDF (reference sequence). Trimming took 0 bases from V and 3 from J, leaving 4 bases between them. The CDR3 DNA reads TGTGCCACCAGCAGAGACAGGACAGATACGCAGTATTTT. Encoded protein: CATSRDRTDTQYF.

CDR3 region: CASSSTANNSPLHF. The CDR3 DNA follows: TGTGCCAGCAGTTCCACAGCTAATAATTCACCCCTCCACTTT. The chain uses TRBV28 and TRBJ1-6; D gene uncertain. The CDR3 covers 14 residues. Trimming removed 4 bases at V and 5 bases at J, with 9 bases between. Germline loops: CDR1 MDHEN, CDR2 SYDVKM.

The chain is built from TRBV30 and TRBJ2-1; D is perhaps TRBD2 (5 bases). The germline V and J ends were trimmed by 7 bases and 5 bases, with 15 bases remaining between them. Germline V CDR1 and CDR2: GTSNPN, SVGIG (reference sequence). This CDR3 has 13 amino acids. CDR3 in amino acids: CASARARDNEQFF. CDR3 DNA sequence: TGTGCCTCGGCGCGGGCCAGAGACAATGAGCAGTTCTTC.

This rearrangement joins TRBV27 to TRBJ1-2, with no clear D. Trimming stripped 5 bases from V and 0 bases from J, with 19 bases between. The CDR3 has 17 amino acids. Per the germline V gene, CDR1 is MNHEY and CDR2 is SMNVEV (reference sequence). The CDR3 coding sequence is TGTGCCAGCAGTCCAAGTCTTTTCAGAATCGCTAACTATGGCTACACCTTC. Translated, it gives CASSPSLFRIANYGYTF.

The CDR3, as DNA: TGTGCCAGCAGCTTAGTTGCGGGGGGGTTGGATGAGCAGTTCTTC. Its protein product is CASSLVAGGLDEQFF. The chain uses TRBV7-9 and TRBJ2-1, with 9 positions matching TRBD2. The CDR3 is 15 amino acids. Germline-derived CDR1 and CDR2 are SEHNR and FQNEAQ (reference sequence). V lost 1 base and J lost 8; bases outside the gene matches: 6.

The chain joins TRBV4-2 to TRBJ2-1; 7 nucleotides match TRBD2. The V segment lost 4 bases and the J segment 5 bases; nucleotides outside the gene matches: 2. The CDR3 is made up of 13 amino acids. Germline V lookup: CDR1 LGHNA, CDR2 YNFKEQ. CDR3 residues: CASSRGLDNEQFF. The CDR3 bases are TGTGCCAGCAGCCGCGGACTAGACAATGAGCAGTTCTTC.

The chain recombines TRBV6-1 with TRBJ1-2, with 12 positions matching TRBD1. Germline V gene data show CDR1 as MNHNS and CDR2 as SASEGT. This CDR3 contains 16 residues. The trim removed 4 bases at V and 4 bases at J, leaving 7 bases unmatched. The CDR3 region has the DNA TGTGCCAGCAGTGTTAAACCGGGACAGGGGGCCTATGGCTACACCTTC. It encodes CASSVKPGQGAYGYTF.

CDR3 nucleotide sequence: TGTGCCATCAGTGAGCCGATGGTCGAGGGAGAGACCCAGTACTTC. The encoded protein is CAISEPMVEGETQYF. The chain recombines TRBV10-3 with TRBJ2-5; D perhaps matches TRBD2 (5 bases). This CDR3 has 15 amino acids. Germline V gene data show CDR1 as ENHRY and CDR2 as SYGVKD. V was cut by 2 bases and J by 4 bases, with 14 bases left in between.